This T cell receptor (beta chain) was recovered during a study of blood T cell repertoires in COVID-19 (dated by TCRdb to between 2020 and 2021). A note on the overall study: Samples covering the acute and convalescent phases of COVID-19 were provided by collaborators in the United States, Italy and Spain. A de-identified subject ID, COVID-19 status, age in years and sex were almost always included in the sample metadata. Deeply sampled blood TCRbeta repertoires from subjects exposed to, actively infected with, or recovered from COVID-19 were included in the dataset. The repertoires were made available in a free public database intended to serve as a resource for research on the immune response to SARS-CoV-2. Where available, HLA class I and class II types were obtained from metadata supplied by the sample provider rather than from assay-based typing. Samples came from the ongoing ImmuneRACE study (first 160 participants) plus 1,254 subjects from 6 global collaborators. The material from the prospective study consisted of cDNA or gDNA derived from T cells, B-cell-depleted T cells, or PBMCs.

As to this clone: It lacks a known antigen. There are no base qualities to consult, and no much larger clone falls within one base.

TCRbeta CDR3 regions were amplified from genomic DNA using the immunoSEQ Assay, a bias-controlled multiplex PCR. The published analysis was carried out like this. Within the assay, amplification of reference gene primers was used to estimate how many nucleated cells each sample contained. To quantify the absolute abundance of each unique TCRbeta CDR3 rearrangement, sequence reads were collapsed and filtered. For each sample, productive Simpson clonality was calculated as the square root of Simpson's diversity index across productive rearrangements. TCRdb re-hosts the immuneACCESS table, in-frame sequences only. Its copies lack some clones; in the studies checked, an unresolved V gene accounts for under half of them, and the cause for the rest is not known. The V and J calls and clone size were taken over from that table, and D and trimming were inferred from the DNA. Recorded for this sample are 210,000 or so clones; 82% of them occurred a single time. Clones ranked in the top ten supply 12% of the sample.

Overall results and qualifications from the work: How much clinical and demographic metadata was included differed by source and by participant, and the metadata was provided uncurated.

Each collaborating institution followed its own protocols to collect whole blood in K2EDTA tubes. For TCRbeta analysis, collaborators shipped samples as frozen whole blood, isolated PBMCs, or DNA extracted from either of those sample types. This TCR derives from a woman in her 40s with acute or convalescent COVID-19. Sequencing was carried out using peripheral blood.

At the DNA level, the sequence is TGTGCCAGCAGCTTAGCCCCGACAGGGCGAGCGTACGAGCAGTACTTC. Protein translation: CASSLAPTGRAYEQYF. This sequence uses TRBV7-2 and TRBJ2-7; a stretch of 7 junction bases matches TRBD1. The germline V gene gives CDR1 as SGHTA and CDR2 as FQGNSA. Its CDR3 holds 16 amino acids, cysteine through phenylalanine. The read is trimmed to its CDR3 DNA, 48 bases read in frame from base 1. The germline V and J ends show losses of 0 bases and 4 bases respectively, and no gene match explains 9 bases of the junction.